This TCR beta chain was obtained from a study of CD8+ T cells in alopecia areata. Study information: People stayed on tofacitinib for 6 to 18 months, then stopped the drug for 6 months.

CDR3 length: 12 residues. Trimming took 3 bases from V and 3 from J; bases not matched to a gene: 0. CDR1 SGHRS and CDR2 YFSETQ come from the germline V gene. It was cDNA, reverse transcribed from extracted RNA, that served as the sequencing template. The data were produced by immunoSEQ multiplex PCR, yet TCRdb's version contains in-frame clones alone and is incomplete. There are 200,000 to 250,000 clones in the sample; under 80% occur only once, and under 1.5% lies in the top ten. The starting material was CD4+ T cells sorted from blood, obtained at week 0. This chain joins TRBV5-1 and TRBJ2-7; the match to TRBD1 covers 7 bases. This receptor was taken from a human donor with alopecia areata. This chain's CDR3 is CASSSGGYEQYF. The CDR3 DNA reads TGCGCCAGCAGCTCAGGGGGCTACGAGCAGTACTTC.